Following are 11 T cell receptor beta chains from one sample sequenced in a study of cytomegalovirus exposure and HLA in healthy donors. PCR primers comprised 60 Vbeta and 13 Jbeta primers. Generated by immunoSEQ multiplex PCR, the TCRdb table keeps only in-frame clones and is missing some. The sample contains tens of thousands of clones, approximately 68% of which appear only once. Sequencing was performed on PBMCs. The source is a woman aged 50 to 60 in good health and CMV-seropositive.

The V gene is TRBV27, the J gene TRBJ2-7; 8 bases fit TRBD1. This CDR3 contains 18 residues. Germline assignment: CDR1 MNHEY and CDR2 SMNVEV (reference sequence). Trimming at V came to 2 bases and at J to 1 base, leaving 13 bases not matched to a gene. CDR3 region: CASSLGFSGQVPSYEQYF. The DNA for the CDR3 is TGTGCCAGCAGTTTAGGGTTTTCGGGACAGGTCCCGTCCTACGAGCAGTACTTC.

This clone has only a few counts. The chain recombines TRBV9 with TRBJ2-3; the match to TRBD1 covers 10 bases. Losses at the gene ends were 4 bases for V and 4 bases for J; bases not matched to a gene: 3. Germline V gene lookup returns CDR1 SGDLS and CDR2 YYNGEE. This CDR3 is 14 amino acids long. The CDR3 DNA reads TGTGCCAGCAGCCCGGACAGGGGGTCAGATACGCAGTATTTT. Its translation is CASSPDRGSDTQYF.

The chain combines TRBV18 with TRBJ1-1; 7 positions match TRBD1. Germline V gene sequence: CDR1 KGHSH, CDR2 LQKENI. There are 14 residues in the CDR3. J gave up 3 bases and V 4 bases, and 5 bases lay outside the gene matches. The CDR3 DNA follows: TGTGCCAGCTCACACCCCGGGACAGACACTGAAGCTTTCTTT. It codes for CASSHPGTDTEAFF.

This chain connects TRBV6-5 to TRBJ2-1; 9 nucleotides match TRBD2. Germline V lookup: CDR1 MNHEY, CDR2 SVGAGI. Trimming at V came to 4 bases and at J to 0 bases, leaving 4 bases not matched to a gene. CDR3 size: 16 residues. The CDR3 DNA follows: TGTGCCAGCAGTTCACTAGCGGGCCGCTCCTACAATGAGCAGTTCTTC. Protein sequence: CASSSLAGRSYNEQFF.

This clone has at least ten counts. The J gene is TRBJ1-2, the V gene TRBV7-6; maybe TRBD1 (5 bases). The germline CDR1 and CDR2 sequences are SGHVS and FNYEAQ. V was shortened by 5 bases and J by 6 bases, with 16 bases between the two germline ends. The CDR3 contains 14 residues. CDR3 nucleotides: TGTGCCAGCAGCCCAGGGATATCCACGGATGGCTACACCTTC. Encoded protein: CASSPGISTDGYTF. Based on the CDR3 plus reference TRBV7-6 and TRBJ1-2, the full variable domain is GAGVSQSPRYKVTKRGQDVALRCDPISGHVSLYWYRQALGQGPEFLTYFNYEAQQDKSGLPNDRFSAERPEGSISTLTIQRTEQRDSAMYRCASSPGISTDGYTFGSGTRLTVV.

The V call is TRBV6-4, the J call TRBJ2-7; 8 positions match TRBD2. J gave up 3 bases and V 8 bases, and 9 bases lay outside the gene matches. In germline, CDR1 is MRHNA, CDR2 SNTAGT. The CDR3 sequence is 14 residues long. The CDR3 region is CASPAGAGVYEQYF. The CDR3, as DNA: TGTGCCAGCCCCGCGGGAGCGGGGGTCTACGAGCAGTACTTC.

This clone is a singleton in its sample. V usage is TRBV6-6 and J usage is TRBJ2-7; D is undetermined. The CDR3 covers 11 residues. Germline CDR1 is MNHNY and CDR2 is SVGAGI (reference sequence). The V gene lost 5 bases and the J gene lost 5 bases, with 7 bases spanning the gap. The CDR3 DNA sequence: TGTGCCAGCAGTACTCGTGACGAGCAGTACTTC. It codes for CASSTRDEQYF.

The table lists this clone with a few counts. The gene calls are TRBV5-6 and TRBJ2-5; possible D gene TRBD2, 5 bases. Germline V gene data show CDR1 as SGHDT and CDR2 as YYEEEE. V was trimmed by 4 bases and J by 6 bases, leaving 22 bases between them. The CDR3 consists of 16 residues. The CDR3 sequence: CASSQNFLGGLKTQYF. In DNA form, the CDR3 reads TGTGCCAGCAGCCAAAATTTTCTAGGCGGGCTGAAGACCCAGTACTTC.

The chain is built from TRBV5-1 and TRBJ1-4, with 7 bases that match TRBD1. This CDR3 has 14 amino acids. The trim removed 4 bases at V and 7 bases at J, leaving 7 bases unmatched. The germline gives CDR1 SGHRS, CDR2 YFSETQ. The CDR3 DNA sequence: TGCGCCAGCAGCATGACAGGGTCGAGTGAAAAACTGTTTTTT. Amino acids: CASSMTGSSEKLFF.

The J gene is TRBJ2-7, the V gene TRBV7-6; 11 positions match TRBD2. The V and J ends lost 2 bases and 4 bases, in that order; junction bases with no gene match: 13. This CDR3 has 18 amino acids. The germline gives CDR1 SGHVS, CDR2 FNYEAQ. DNA for the CDR3: TGTGCCAGCAGCTTAAAGGATAGTAGCGGGGGGGAACAATACGAGCAGTACTTC. Amino acids: CASSLKDSSGGEQYEQYF.

This clone was detected only a few times. This sequence joins TRBV9 and TRBJ2-3, with D perhaps TRBD1 (7 bases). The CDR3 totals 15 residues. In germline, CDR1 is SGDLS, CDR2 YYNGEE. The V gene lost 4 bases and the J gene lost 8 bases, with 20 bases spanning the gap. DNA of the CDR3: TGTGCCAGCAGCATTACCGGGACTCCAGGGGGTACGCAGTATTTT. Residues: CASSITGTPGGTQYF.